This TCR beta chain stems from a study of T cell responses to AZD1222 COVID-19 vaccine. On the study more broadly: Pooled together were second doses at about 4 or about 12 weeks. General observations from the study: The study sampled repertoires only after the peak T cell response. Spike-specific TCR repertoires showed rising breadth and depth after two AZD1222 doses.

The table came from immunoSEQ multiplex PCR; TCRdb's copy has only in-frame clones and leaves some out. The table has 90,000 to 150,000 clones, around nine tenths seen once; the top ten hold around 12%. The germline gives CDR1 SGDLS, CDR2 YYNGEE. This CDR3 is built from 16 residues. V lost 0 bases and J lost 8, with 20 bases in between. Concerning this clone: What it binds is not known.

The receptor comes from an adult in good health. The sample here was peripheral blood, taken on day 0 of AZD1222 vaccination. This sequence joins TRBV9 and TRBJ1-2; D is unresolved. The CDR3 sequence is CASSVATPQLGSGYTF. In DNA form, the CDR3 reads TGTGCCAGCAGCGTAGCTACCCCCCAGCTAGGGTCAGGCTACACCTTC.